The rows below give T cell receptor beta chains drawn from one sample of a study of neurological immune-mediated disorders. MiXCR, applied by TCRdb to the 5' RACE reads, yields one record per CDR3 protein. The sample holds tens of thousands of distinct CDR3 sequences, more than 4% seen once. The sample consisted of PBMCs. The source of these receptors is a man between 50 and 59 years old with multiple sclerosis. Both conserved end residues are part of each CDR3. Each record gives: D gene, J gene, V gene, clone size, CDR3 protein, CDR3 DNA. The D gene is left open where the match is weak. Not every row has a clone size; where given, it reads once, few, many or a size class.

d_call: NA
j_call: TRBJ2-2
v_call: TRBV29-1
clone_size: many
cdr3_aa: CSVYSDTNTGELFF
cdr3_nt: TGCAGCGTGTACAGCGATACGAACACCGGGGAGCTGTTTTTT

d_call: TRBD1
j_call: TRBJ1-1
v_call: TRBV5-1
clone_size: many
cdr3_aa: CASSSHDRQGEGPTEAFF
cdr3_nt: TGCGCCAGCAGCTCCCACGACAGACAGGGGGAAGGTCCCACTGAAGCTTTCTTT

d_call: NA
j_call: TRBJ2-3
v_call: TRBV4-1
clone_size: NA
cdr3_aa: CASNQTALEVDTQYF
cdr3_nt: TGCGCCAGCAACCAGACGGCACTAGAGGTAGATACGCAGTATTTT

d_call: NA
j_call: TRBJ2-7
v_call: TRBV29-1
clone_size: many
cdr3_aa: CSVTRNTNYEQYF
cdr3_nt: TGCAGCGTGACCCGGAATACGAACTACGAGCAGTACTTC

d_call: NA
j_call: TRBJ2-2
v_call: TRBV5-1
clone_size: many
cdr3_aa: CASSSTPGQNTGELFF
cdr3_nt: TGCGCCAGCAGCTCAACCCCGGGACAAAACACCGGGGAGCTGTTTTTT

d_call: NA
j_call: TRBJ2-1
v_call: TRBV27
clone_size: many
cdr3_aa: CASSPGGLPYNEQFF
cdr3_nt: TGTGCCAGCAGTCCCGGGGGACTCCCGTACAATGAGCAGTTCTTC

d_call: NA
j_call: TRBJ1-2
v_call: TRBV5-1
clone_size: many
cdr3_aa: CASSLGDQAYGYTF
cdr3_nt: TGCGCCAGCAGCTTGGGGGATCAGGCCTATGGCTACACCTTC

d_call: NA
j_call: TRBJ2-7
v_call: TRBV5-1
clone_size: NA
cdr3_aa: CASSSGDTSYEQYF
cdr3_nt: TGCGCCAGCAGCTCCGGGGACACTTCCTACGAGCAGTACTTC

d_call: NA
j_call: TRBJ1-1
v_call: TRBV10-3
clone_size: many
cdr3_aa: CAISPTGNTEAFF
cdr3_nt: TGTGCCATCAGTCCGACAGGGAACACTGAAGCTTTCTTT

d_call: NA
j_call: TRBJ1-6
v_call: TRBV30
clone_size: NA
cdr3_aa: CAWRSGTSNSPLHF
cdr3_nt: TGTGCCTGGAGGTCCGGGACATCTAATTCACCCCTCCACTTT

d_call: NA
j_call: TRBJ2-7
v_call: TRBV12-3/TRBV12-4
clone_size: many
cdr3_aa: CASSQNRDRTYEQYF
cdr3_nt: TGTGCCAGCAGTCAAAACCGGGACCGAACCTACGAGCAGTACTTC

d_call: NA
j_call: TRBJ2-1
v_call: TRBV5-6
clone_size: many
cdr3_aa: CASSAGNNEQFF
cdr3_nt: TGTGCCAGCAGCGCAGGGAACAATGAGCAGTTCTTC

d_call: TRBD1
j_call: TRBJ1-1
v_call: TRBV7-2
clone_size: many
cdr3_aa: CASSTRTGAEAFF
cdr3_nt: TGTGCCAGCAGCACTCGGACAGGTGCTGAAGCTTTCTTT

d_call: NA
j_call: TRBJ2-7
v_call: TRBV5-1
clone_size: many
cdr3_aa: CASAGRPYEQYF
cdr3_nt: TGCGCCAGCGCCGGACGGCCCTACGAGCAGTACTTC

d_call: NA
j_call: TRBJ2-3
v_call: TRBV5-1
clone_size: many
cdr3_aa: CASSPALRGAFTDTQYF
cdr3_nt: TGCGCCAGCAGCCCTGCCCTGAGGGGGGCTTTCACAGATACGCAGTATTTT

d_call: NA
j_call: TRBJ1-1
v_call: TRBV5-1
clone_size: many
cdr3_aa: CASSLETGMNTEAFF
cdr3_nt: TGCGCCAGCAGCTTGGAAACGGGTATGAACACTGAAGCTTTCTTT

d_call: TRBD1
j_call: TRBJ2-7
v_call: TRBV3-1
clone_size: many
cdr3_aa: CASSRGTAEQYF
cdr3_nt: TGTGCCAGCAGCCGGGGGACAGCCGAGCAGTACTTC

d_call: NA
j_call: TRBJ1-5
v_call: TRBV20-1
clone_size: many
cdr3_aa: CSARDVMDGGYNQPQHF
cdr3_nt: TGCAGTGCTAGAGATGTAATGGACGGAGGATACAATCAGCCCCAGCATTTT

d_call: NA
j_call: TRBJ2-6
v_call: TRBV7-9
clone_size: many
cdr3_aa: CATQGSGANVLTF
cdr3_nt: TGTGCCACCCAGGGCTCTGGGGCCAACGTCCTGACTTTC

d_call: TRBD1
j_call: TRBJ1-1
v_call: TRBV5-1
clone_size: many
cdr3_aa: CASSPGQGTYVSEAFF
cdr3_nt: TGCGCCAGCAGCCCGGGACAGGGTACGTACGTCAGTGAAGCTTTCTTT

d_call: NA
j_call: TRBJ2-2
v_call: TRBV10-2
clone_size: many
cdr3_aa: CASSDLGELFF
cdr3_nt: TGCGCCAGCAGTGATCTGGGGGAGCTGTTTTTT

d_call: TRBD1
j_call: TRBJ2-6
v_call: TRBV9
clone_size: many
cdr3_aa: CASSLRDRVLSGANVLTF
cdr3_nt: TGTGCCAGCAGCTTACGGGACAGGGTGCTCTCTGGGGCCAACGTCCTGACTTTC

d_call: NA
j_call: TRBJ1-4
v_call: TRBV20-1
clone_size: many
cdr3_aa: CSARGPEKLFF
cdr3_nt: TGCAGTGCTAGGGGGCCCGAAAAACTGTTTTTT